The 23 T cell receptor beta chains presented below share a single source sample, sequenced in a study of a mutant IDH1 vaccine in newly diagnosed glioma. These TCRs' antigens remain unknown. Sequencing was performed with immunoSEQ multiplex PCR; in TCRdb, only in-frame clones are kept and a portion is missing. Among roughly 57,000 clones listed, about 88% were seen once. The time point is: week 11, during vaccination. Every single dose of the vaccine, 300 ug of mutant IDH1 20-mer peptide, came with topical imiquimod. Material: PBMCs, obtained from a glioma patient whose treatment included an IDH1 peptide vaccine. All receptors derive from a man aged 40-55 years with glioma.

The chain uses TRBV29-1 and TRBJ2-5, with 9 nucleotides matching TRBD2. V gave up 2 bases and J gave up 1 base; unmatched junction bases: 5. The germline V gene encodes CDR1 SQVTM and CDR2 ANQGSEA. CDR3 size: 15 residues. CDR3 protein: CSVERASGTQETQYF. CDR3 bases: TGCAGCGTTGAAAGGGCTAGCGGGACCCAAGAGACCCAGTACTTC.

The chain combines TRBV7-2 with TRBJ2-5; D gene uncertain. Germline assignment: CDR1 SGHTA and CDR2 FQGNSA. The CDR3 covers 16 residues. V lost 1 base to trimming and J lost 3 bases, with 15 bases between them. The DNA for the CDR3 is TGTGCCAGCAGCTTAGGAACAGCCTCTCAAGAAGAGACCCAGTACTTC. It encodes CASSLGTASQEETQYF.

This clone was seen once. V usage is TRBV7-2 and J usage is TRBJ2-3; weak D call: TRBD2 (6 bases). This CDR3 contains 13 residues. V was pared by 4 bases and J by 10 bases, with 15 bases between. Germline V lookup: CDR1 SGHTA, CDR2 FQGNSA. CDR3 in DNA: TGTGCCAGCAGCTCGGGTAGCGGAACCCCGCAGTATTTT. Translating it yields CASSSGSGTPQYF.

This chain uses TRBV18 with TRBJ1-2; D unclear. The germline gives CDR1 KGHSH, CDR2 LQKENI. Trimming left V 0 bases short and J 6 bases short, with 14 bases between. The CDR3 sequence is 15 residues long. This CDR3 reads CASSPPFLTADGYTF. CDR3 DNA: TGTGCCAGCTCACCACCATTTTTAACAGCGGATGGCTACACCTTC.

The chain uses TRBV5-1 and TRBJ2-1; 9 positions match TRBD1. Germline V gene data show CDR1 as SGHRS and CDR2 as YFSETQ. With 7 bases clipped from V and 0 bases from J, the junction kept 5 bases outside the gene matches. There are 15 residues in the CDR3. Written as DNA, the CDR3 is TGCGCCAGCCAACAGGGGGCTGGCTCCTACAATGAGCAGTTCTTC. Amino acids: CASQQGAGSYNEQFF.

V usage is TRBV11-2 and J usage is TRBJ2-7; TRBD2 agrees at 7 bases. With V trimmed by 4 bases and J by 5 bases, 8 bases remained unmatched. CDR1 and CDR2 (germline): SGHAT, FQNNGV. CDR3 size: 14 residues. DNA for the CDR3: TGTGCCAGCAGCTCCCCCCGGGAGGCCCACGAGCAGTACTTC. Its protein is CASSSPREAHEQYF.

The chain carries TRBV2 and TRBJ2-5, with D unresolved. V lost 6 bases to trimming and J lost 1 base, with 12 bases between them. The CDR3 is 14 amino acids. The germline CDR1 and CDR2 sequences are SNHLY and FYNNEI. In nucleotides, the CDR3 is TGTGCCAGCAGCGCCTCGGCGGCCCAAGAGACCCAGTACTTC. This encodes CASSASAAQETQYF. Full variable domain (outside the CDR3, taken from reference TRBV2 and TRBJ2-5): EPEVTQTPSHQVTQMGQEVILRCVPISNHLYFYWYRQILGQKVEFLVSFYNNEISEKSEIFDDQFSVERPDGSNFTLKIRSTKLEDSAMYFCASSASAAQETQYFGPGTRLLVL.

The chain is built from TRBV21-1 and TRBJ1-5. TRBV21-1 corresponds to a pseudogene. The CDR3 spans 11 residues. The CDR3 protein is CATHLWEPQHF. CDR3 bases: TGTGCCACCCACTTGTGGGAACCCCAGCATTTT.

The chain is built from TRBV25-1 and TRBJ2-7; 9 bases are a match to TRBD1. Germline loops: CDR1 MGHDK, CDR2 SYGVNS. With V trimmed by 6 bases and J by 4 bases, 7 bases remained unmatched. The CDR3 spans 14 residues. CDR3 DNA: TGTGCCAGCAGGGCCGGACAGGGGACGTACGAGCAGTACTTC. It translates to CASRAGQGTYEQYF.

The CDR3 sequence: CASSQNSIYSNQPQHF. CDR3 nucleotides: TGTGCCAGCAGCCAAAACAGCATTTATAGCAATCAGCCCCAGCATTTT. J is TRBJ1-5 and V is TRBV11-2; D not resolved. The CDR3 contains 16 residues. The V and J ends lost 5 bases and 0 bases respectively, with 14 bases between them. The germline CDR1 and CDR2 sequences are SGHAT and FQNNGV.

This chain joins TRBV15 and TRBJ2-6; maybe TRBD2 (5 bases). The V gene's germline CDR1 is LNHNV and CDR2 YYDKDF (reference sequence). The CDR3 spans 16 residues. Trimming removed 5 bases from V and 2 bases from J, with 13 bases in between. CDR3 DNA sequence: TGTGCCACCAGCCTTCAACGCGGGCCTGGGGCCAACGTCCTGACTTTC. Protein sequence: CATSLQRGPGANVLTF.

This chain's CDR3 is CASSWASGTYEQYF. DNA for the CDR3: TGTGCCAGCAGTTGGGCTAGCGGCACCTACGAGCAGTACTTC. V is TRBV28 and J is TRBJ2-7; 7 bases match TRBD2. V trimming: 4 bases; J trimming: 2 bases; junction bases outside the gene matches: 5. The CDR3 loop spans 14 amino acids. Germline-derived CDR1 and CDR2 are MDHEN and SYDVKM.

The V gene is TRBV5-4, the J gene TRBJ2-3; 11 nucleotides align to TRBD2. CDR1 and CDR2 (germline): SGHNT, YYREEE (reference sequence). Unmatched junction bases numbered 6, after V lost 4 bases and J lost 2 bases. The CDR3 is made up of 16 amino acids. The CDR3: CASSPLAGGHTDTQYF. The CDR3, as DNA: TGTGCCAGCAGCCCTCTAGCGGGGGGCCACACAGATACGCAGTATTTT.

The V call is TRBV18, the J call TRBJ2-6; D is undetermined. This CDR3 contains 15 residues. Germline lookup yields CDR1 KGHSH and CDR2 LQKENI. V lost 5 bases to trimming and J lost 0 bases, with 8 bases between them. DNA for the CDR3: TGTGCCAGCTCAATTCAGAGCTCTGGGGCCAACGTCCTGACTTTC. This gives the protein CASSIQSSGANVLTF.

With regard to this clone: An end of the junction differs from the germline gene, which may be a read error. This chain connects TRBV7-7 to TRBJ2-7; 11 bases map to TRBD2. The CDR3 contains 15 residues. Germline V gives CDR1 SSHAT, CDR2 FNYEAQ (reference sequence). Here the CDR3 DNA reads TGTGCTAGCAGCTTAACTAGCGGGAGTATCGACGAGCAGTACTTC. Translation: CASSLTSGSIDEQYF.

Only a few counts were recorded for this clone. This chain joins TRBV19 and TRBJ2-7; 10 bases are shared with TRBD1. The CDR3 is 14 amino acids. Per the germline V gene, CDR1 is LNHDA and CDR2 is SQIVND (reference sequence). V lost 4 bases, J lost 3 bases, and 3 bases stayed unmatched. In DNA form, the CDR3 reads TGTGCCAGTAGTAGGACAGGGGGAAGCTACGAGCAGTACTTC. It translates to CASSRTGGSYEQYF.

As to this clone: Other DNA sequences within the sample encode an identical CDR3. The gene calls are TRBV4-3 and TRBJ2-7, with TRBD2 identical over 9 bases. The V gene end was trimmed by 1 base and the J gene end by 5 bases; junction bases not matched to a gene: 9. Germline CDR1 LGHNA, CDR2 YSLEER. This CDR3 is 16 amino acids long. This chain's CDR3 is CASSQGFSGRRNEQYF. The CDR3 DNA follows: TGCGCCAGCAGCCAAGGATTTAGCGGGAGAAGGAACGAGCAGTACTTC.

V is TRBV5-6 and J is TRBJ1-5; D remains unclear. The V gene's germline CDR1 is SGHDT and CDR2 YYEEEE. Trimming stripped 0 bases from V and 6 bases from J, with 13 bases between. This CDR3 is built from 15 residues. CDR3 amino acids: CASSLAMGGSQPQHF. Here the CDR3 DNA reads TGTGCCAGCAGCTTGGCCATGGGAGGTTCTCAGCCCCAGCATTTT.

This clone was found once. V gene TRBV9 combines with J gene TRBJ2-1; 9 bases fit TRBD2. Germline V gene lookup returns CDR1 SGDLS and CDR2 YYNGEE. The CDR3 consists of 17 residues. V was clipped by 4 bases and J by 5 bases; unmatched bases: 13. CDR3 region: CASSPRLAAQVNNEQFF. The CDR3 nucleotides read TGTGCCAGCAGCCCCCGACTAGCGGCTCAAGTCAACAATGAGCAGTTCTTC.

V usage is TRBV11-3 and J usage is TRBJ2-2, with D possibly matching TRBD1 (6 bases). Germline loops: CDR1 SGHNT, CDR2 YENEEA. V was trimmed by 5 bases and J by 2 bases, leaving 24 bases between them. This CDR3 is built from 19 residues. The CDR3 sequence is CASSPFPSGGFGNTGELFF. CDR3 bases: TGTGCCAGCAGCCCCTTCCCTTCTGGGGGCTTTGGTAACACCGGGGAGCTGTTTTTT.

The chain recombines TRBV28 with TRBJ2-5, with a weak D call TRBD1 (6 bases). Trimming stripped 4 bases from V and 4 bases from J, with 16 bases between. There are 15 residues in the CDR3. Germline CDR1 MDHEN, CDR2 SYDVKM. The CDR3 sequence: CASSSLQGRRETQYF. CDR3 in DNA: TGTGCCAGCAGTTCCTTACAGGGTAGAAGAGAGACCCAGTACTTC. The whole variable domain, remainder taken from reference TRBV28 and TRBJ2-5, is DVKVTQSSRYLVKRTGEKVFLECVQDMDHENMFWYRQDPGLGLRLIYFSYDVKMKEKGDIPEGYSVSREKKERFSLILESASTNQTSMYLCASSSLQGRRETQYFGPGTRLLVL.

The chain combines TRBV7-9 with TRBJ2-7; TRBD1 or TRBD2 may be the D gene (6 bases each). This CDR3 has 13 residues. Germline V lookup: CDR1 SEHNR, CDR2 FQNEAQ (reference sequence). V lost 6 bases and J 4 bases, leaving 13 bases between the germline ends. CDR3 sequence reads: CASRPRGEYEQYF. CDR3 in DNA: TGTGCCAGCAGGCCGAGGGGGGAATACGAGCAGTACTTC.

The chain combines TRBV27 with TRBJ1-1; the match to TRBD1 covers 8 bases. Per the germline V gene, CDR1 is MNHEY and CDR2 is SMNVEV (reference sequence). The CDR3 is 13 residues long. Trimming took 3 bases from V and 4 from J; bases not matched to a gene: 1. The CDR3 region is CASSFTGGTEAFF. CDR3 bases: TGTGCCAGCAGTTTTACAGGGGGCACTGAAGCTTTCTTT.